This T cell receptor beta chain was observed in a study of blood T cell repertoires in COVID-19 (dated by TCRdb to about 2020). About the investigation overall: Samples covering the acute and convalescent phases of COVID-19 were provided by collaborators in the United States, Italy and Spain. The material from the prospective study consisted of cDNA or gDNA derived from T cells, B-cell-depleted T cells, or PBMCs. Subjects who had been exposed to COVID-19, were actively infected with it, or had recovered from it provided the deeply sampled blood TCRbeta repertoires that made up the dataset. The repertoires were released in a freely available public database meant as a resource for research on the immune response to SARS-CoV-2. The samples were drawn from the first 160 participants of the ongoing ImmuneRACE study and from 950 to 1,500 subjects provided by 6 global collaborators. Sample metadata almost always included a de-identified subject ID, COVID-19 status, age in years and sex. Where HLA class I and class II types were available, the types were taken from metadata supplied by the sample provider, not from assay-based typing. Here is what the overall study found, with its caveats: The quantity of clinical and demographic metadata differed by source and by participant and was supplied without curation.

TCRbeta CDR3 regions were amplified from genomic DNA by means of the immunoSEQ Assay, a bias-controlled multiplex PCR. In the authors' own workflow: The number of nucleated cells in each sample was estimated from the amplification of reference gene primers within the assay. To quantify the absolute abundance of each unique TCRbeta CDR3 rearrangement, sequence reads were collapsed and filtered. For each sample, productive Simpson clonality was calculated as the square root of Simpson's diversity index across productive rearrangements. TCRdb carries this immuneACCESS record with in-frame sequences only. Its versions omit some clonotypes, under half of them owing to an unresolved V gene in the studies checked, with the rest unexplained. V and J calls and clone size follow that table, whereas D and trimming were derived from the DNA. The sample table lists under 130,000 clones, about 90% of them with a count of one. Jointly, the top ten make up more than 5.5% of the sample.

V sheds 0 bases and J sheds 8 bases, leaving 23 bases between their ends. The CDR3 sequence holds 18 residues, the cysteine and phenylalanine included. CDR3 DNA only is kept here, 54 bases in frame from base 1. Remarks on this clone: No cognate antigen has been identified for it. Base qualities are not recorded, but no much larger clone differs from it by a single base.

Whole blood was collected in K2EDTA tubes by collaborating institutions according to the institutions' own protocols. For TCRbeta analysis, collaborators shipped samples in one of three forms: frozen whole blood, isolated PBMCs, or DNA extracted from either of those sample types. This sequence uses TRBV23-1 and TRBJ2-1, and perhaps TRBD2 as D gene, on 7 matching bases. TRBV23-1 belongs to the ORF category, with a function that is uncertain. The specimen was peripheral blood. The sequence derives from a human donor in a cohort sampled during active COVID-19. DNA sequence: TGCGCCAGCAGTCAATCGAGGGCGGGGGCCGGCGGGACTGATGAGCAGTTCTTC. The translation is CASSQSRAGAGGTDEQFF.